This T cell receptor beta chain was found in a study of Ad26.COV2.S vaccination and SARS-CoV-2 variants. Study information: Enrolled in COV1001, the donor was in the Ad26.COV2.S trial arm, which received the vaccine. Ad26.COV2.S was injected intramuscularly once or twice, 56 days apart. Notes on the study in general: People who got the vaccine or the placebo had similar non-spike TCR breadth. People given the vaccine had a wider spike-specific TCR breadth than placebo recipients did.

Concerning this clone: Its target is unknown.

Regarding treatment: about 20 received Ad26.COV2.S at low or high dose, single or two shots; several received placebo; per-sample allocation not given. Samples came from day 63 after the first vaccine or placebo injection. Assay: immunoSEQ multiplex PCR; the TCRdb copy retains only in-frame clones and omits some. The sample lists 300,000 to 400,000 clones, around 90% seen once, with about 3.4% in the top ten. Germline V lookup: CDR1 LNHNV, CDR2 YYDKDF (reference sequence). The CDR3 covers 14 residues. V was trimmed by 5 bases and J by 7 bases, leaving 14 bases between them. This sequence was found in a person between 18 and 65 years old who received the Ad26.COV2.S COVID-19 vaccine or a placebo. V usage is TRBV15 and J usage is TRBJ1-4; unclear D gene. This sample comprised peripheral blood, obtained in a trial of Ad26.COV2.S vaccine versus placebo. The chain's CDR3 is CATSSRKGGEKLFF. As DNA, the CDR3 is TGTGCCACCAGCTCCCGAAAGGGTGGTGAAAAACTGTTTTTT.